A selection of T cell receptor beta chains follows, all from one sample in a study of cytomegalovirus exposure and HLA in healthy donors. Sequenced by immunoSEQ multiplex PCR; TCRdb stores in-frame clones only, minus some. The table shows roughly 200,000 clones, with about three quarters occurring only once. The sequencing input was PBMCs. These receptors originate from a woman in her 30s in good health and CMV-seronegative. The CDR3 runs from the conserved cysteine through the conserved F or W. The D gene is left open where the match is weak. Not every row has a clone size; where given, it reads once, few, many or a size class.

cdr3_aa: CASSVVGEGRREECTQYF
cdr3_nt: TGTGCCAGCAGCGTAGTAGGGGAGGGGAGGCGCGAAGAGTGCACGCAGTATTTT
v_call: TRBV9
j_call: TRBJ2-3
clone_size: NA
d_call: TRBD2

cdr3_aa: CASSDFGVTGELFF
cdr3_nt: TGTGCCAGCAGTGACTTCGGGGTCACCGGGGAGCTGTTTTTT
v_call: TRBV6-4
j_call: TRBJ2-2
clone_size: NA
d_call: NA

cdr3_aa: CATSRDRDGNEQFF
cdr3_nt: TGTGCCACCAGCAGAGACCGGGATGGCAATGAGCAGTTCTTC
v_call: TRBV15
j_call: TRBJ2-1
clone_size: NA
d_call: NA

cdr3_aa: CASSLSGVSYNEQFF
cdr3_nt: TGTGCCAGCAGCTTATCGGGGGTCTCCTACAATGAGCAGTTCTTC
v_call: TRBV11-3
j_call: TRBJ2-1
clone_size: NA
d_call: NA

cdr3_aa: CASSLGWGGNQPQHF
cdr3_nt: TGTGCCAGCAGCTTAGGGTGGGGAGGCAATCAGCCCCAGCATTTT
v_call: TRBV7-2
j_call: TRBJ1-5
clone_size: once
d_call: NA

cdr3_aa: CASSLLGRFSTDTQYF
cdr3_nt: TGTGCCAGCAGTTTATTGGGCAGATTTAGCACAGATACGCAGTATTTT
v_call: TRBV27
j_call: TRBJ2-3
clone_size: once
d_call: NA

cdr3_aa: CASSPDRFGGETQYF
cdr3_nt: TGTGCCAGTAGCCCAGACAGGTTTGGAGGCGAGACCCAGTACTTC
v_call: TRBV19
j_call: TRBJ2-5
clone_size: NA
d_call: NA

cdr3_aa: CASSPTGGVTEAFF
cdr3_nt: TGTGCCAGCAGTCCGACGGGGGGGGTCACTGAAGCTTTCTTT
v_call: TRBV11-2
j_call: TRBJ1-1
clone_size: NA
d_call: NA

cdr3_aa: CASSQSGGQNTEAFF
cdr3_nt: TGTGCCAGCAGCCAGTCGGGGGGGCAGAACACTGAAGCTTTCTTT
v_call: TRBV14
j_call: TRBJ1-1
clone_size: once
d_call: NA

cdr3_aa: CASSFTGNSNQPQHF
cdr3_nt: TGTGCCAGCAGCTTCACAGGGAATAGCAATCAGCCCCAGCATTTT
v_call: TRBV7-2
j_call: TRBJ1-5
clone_size: NA
d_call: NA

cdr3_aa: CATRQGVNTQYF
cdr3_nt: TGTGCCACTCGACAGGGGGTAAATACGCAGTATTTT
v_call: TRBV6-5
j_call: TRBJ2-3
clone_size: few
d_call: TRBD1

cdr3_aa: CASIGLAGNPETQYF
cdr3_nt: TGTGCCAGCATTGGACTAGCGGGGAACCCAGAGACCCAGTACTTC
v_call: TRBV6-1
j_call: TRBJ2-5
clone_size: NA
d_call: TRBD2

cdr3_aa: CACRAAGGNQPQHF
cdr3_nt: TGTGCCTGTAGGGCCGCAGGGGGAAATCAGCCCCAGCATTTT
v_call: TRBV30
j_call: TRBJ1-5
clone_size: NA
d_call: TRBD1

cdr3_aa: CASSLSYRDRGFNSYNEQFF
cdr3_nt: TGTGCCAGCAGTTTATCGTATCGGGACAGGGGGTTTAACTCCTACAATGAGCAGTTCTTC
v_call: TRBV27
j_call: TRBJ2-1
clone_size: NA
d_call: TRBD1

cdr3_aa: CASSVLGQGAYNEQFF
cdr3_nt: TGTGCCAGCAGCGTACTAGGACAGGGGGCCTACAATGAGCAGTTCTTC
v_call: TRBV9
j_call: TRBJ2-1
clone_size: NA
d_call: TRBD1

cdr3_aa: CASGDRGVEQFF
cdr3_nt: TGTGCCAGCGGGGACAGGGGTGTTGAGCAGTTCTTC
v_call: TRBV6-5
j_call: TRBJ2-1
clone_size: few
d_call: TRBD1

cdr3_aa: CASSSGTGDYNEQFF
cdr3_nt: TGTGCCAGCAGCTCCGGGACAGGGGACTACAATGAGCAGTTCTTC
v_call: TRBV5-4
j_call: TRBJ2-1
clone_size: NA
d_call: TRBD1

cdr3_aa: CASSPDRLANYGYTF
cdr3_nt: TGTGCCAGCAGCCCGGACAGGTTAGCTAACTATGGCTACACCTTC
v_call: TRBV5-4
j_call: TRBJ1-2
clone_size: NA
d_call: TRBD1

cdr3_aa: CASSQAGTFTANYGYTF
cdr3_nt: TGCGCCAGCAGCCAAGCCGGGACATTCACGGCTAACTATGGCTACACCTTC
v_call: TRBV4-1
j_call: TRBJ1-2
clone_size: few
d_call: NA

cdr3_aa: CASSEGQVYGYTF
cdr3_nt: TGTGCCAGCAGTGAAGGACAGGTCTATGGCTACACCTTC
v_call: TRBV6-1
j_call: TRBJ1-2
clone_size: NA
d_call: NA

cdr3_aa: CAWSVLWELSSGNTIYF
cdr3_nt: TGTGCCTGGAGTGTACTTTGGGAGTTAAGCTCTGGAAACACCATATATTTT
v_call: TRBV30
j_call: TRBJ1-3
clone_size: NA
d_call: NA

cdr3_aa: CASSSGLAAAEQYF
cdr3_nt: TGTGCCAGCAGCTCGGGACTAGCGGCCGCCGAGCAGTACTTC
v_call: TRBV7-7
j_call: TRBJ2-7
clone_size: NA
d_call: TRBD2

cdr3_aa: CASSRAGTGSAYEQYF
cdr3_nt: TGTGCCAGTAGTAGGGCCGGGACAGGGTCGGCCTACGAGCAGTACTTC
v_call: TRBV19
j_call: TRBJ2-7
clone_size: NA
d_call: TRBD1

cdr3_aa: CAISEFGAPPPLGTYGYTF
cdr3_nt: TGTGCCATCAGTGAGTTTGGGGCCCCACCACCTTTGGGGACTTATGGCTACACCTTC
v_call: TRBV10-3
j_call: TRBJ1-2
clone_size: NA
d_call: NA

cdr3_aa: CASSQDAPTGRGPQHF
cdr3_nt: TGTGCCAGCAGCCAAGACGCCCCAACAGGGAGGGGGCCCCAGCATTTT
v_call: TRBV4-2
j_call: TRBJ1-5
clone_size: few
d_call: NA

cdr3_aa: CASSGQNNQPQHF
cdr3_nt: TGTGCCAGCTCAGGGCAGAACAATCAGCCCCAGCATTTT
v_call: TRBV18
j_call: TRBJ1-5
clone_size: NA
d_call: NA

cdr3_aa: CASSLQGPTVNEKLFF
cdr3_nt: TGTGCCAGCAGCTTACAGGGCCCCACCGTAAATGAAAAACTGTTTTTT
v_call: TRBV11-2
j_call: TRBJ1-4
clone_size: NA
d_call: NA

cdr3_aa: CASSSRQTPEAFF
cdr3_nt: TGTGCCAGCTCATCACGACAGACCCCTGAAGCTTTCTTT
v_call: TRBV18
j_call: TRBJ1-1
clone_size: NA
d_call: NA

cdr3_aa: CASGLGDGAEKLFF
cdr3_nt: TGCGCCAGCGGCCTGGGGGATGGGGCCGAAAAACTGTTTTTT
v_call: TRBV5-1
j_call: TRBJ1-4
clone_size: NA
d_call: NA

cdr3_aa: CASSPGGSSPLHF
cdr3_nt: TGCGCCAGCAGCCCCGGGGGAAGCTCACCCCTCCACTTT
v_call: TRBV5-1
j_call: TRBJ1-6
clone_size: NA
d_call: NA

cdr3_aa: CAATSGSGYEQYF
cdr3_nt: TGTGCCGCGACTAGCGGGAGCGGGTACGAGCAGTACTTC
v_call: TRBV30
j_call: TRBJ2-7
clone_size: NA
d_call: TRBD2

cdr3_aa: CSVVTTDPNQPQHF
cdr3_nt: TGCAGCGTTGTTACGACAGACCCTAATCAGCCCCAGCATTTT
v_call: TRBV29-1
j_call: TRBJ1-5
clone_size: NA
d_call: NA

cdr3_aa: CASSPWAGSNTGELFF
cdr3_nt: TGCGCCAGCAGCCCTTGGGCAGGGTCGAACACCGGGGAGCTGTTTTTT
v_call: TRBV5-1
j_call: TRBJ2-2
clone_size: NA
d_call: NA

cdr3_aa: CSVELGLAGYNEQFF
cdr3_nt: TGCAGCGTTGAACTGGGACTAGCGGGCTACAATGAGCAGTTCTTC
v_call: TRBV29-1
j_call: TRBJ2-1
clone_size: once
d_call: TRBD2

cdr3_aa: CASRAAGMRHNEQFF
cdr3_nt: TGTGCCAGCAGAGCCGCGGGGATGCGCCACAATGAGCAGTTCTTC
v_call: TRBV6-1
j_call: TRBJ2-1
clone_size: once
d_call: NA

cdr3_aa: CASSLGGTGSASDYEQYF
cdr3_nt: TGCGCCAGCAGCTTGGGCGGGACAGGTTCCGCCAGCGACTACGAGCAGTACTTC
v_call: TRBV5-1
j_call: TRBJ2-7
clone_size: NA
d_call: TRBD1

cdr3_aa: CASRFGGGAYNEQFF
cdr3_nt: TGTGCCAGCAGGTTCGGTGGGGGGGCCTACAATGAGCAGTTCTTC
v_call: TRBV28
j_call: TRBJ2-1
clone_size: NA
d_call: TRBD2

cdr3_aa: CSVAGTDPNQPQHF
cdr3_nt: TGCAGCGTCGCTGGGACAGATCCCAATCAGCCCCAGCATTTT
v_call: TRBV29-1
j_call: TRBJ1-5
clone_size: NA
d_call: TRBD1

cdr3_aa: CASSQITNTDTQYF
cdr3_nt: TGCGCCAGCAGCCAGATAACAAACACAGATACGCAGTATTTT
v_call: TRBV4-1
j_call: TRBJ2-3
clone_size: NA
d_call: NA